This T cell receptor beta chain comes out of a study of blood T cell repertoires in COVID-19. Generated by immunoSEQ multiplex PCR, the TCRdb table keeps only in-frame clones and is missing some. The profile shows 310,000 or so clones, roughly 87% of them singletons. Germline CDR1 and CDR2: GTSNPN and SVGIG (reference sequence). V lost 0 bases and J lost 3, with 9 bases in between. This CDR3 contains 13 residues. The sample comprised peripheral blood. The sequence derives from a man younger than 45 with COVID-19, enrolled during active disease. The chain joins TRBV30 to TRBJ2-7, with D hard to call. In nucleotides, the CDR3 is TGTGCCTGGAGTGTACAGCTCGGCTACGAGCAGTACTTC. It yields the protein CAWSVQLGYEQYF.